This T cell receptor (beta chain) came from a study of blood T cell repertoires in COVID-19. At the level of the study: From T cells, B-cell-depleted T cells, or PBMCs came the material, which was cDNA or gDNA.

This clone is a singleton in its sample. Some clones are missing from TCRdb's copy, which holds only in-frame ones; the method was immunoSEQ multiplex PCR. Of approximately 400,000 clones listed, roughly 86% are singletons. Living in 20 to 30 US areas, the participants were between roughly 18 and 89 years of age. The sequence came from a man aged 25 to 40 who had recovered from COVID-19. What was sequenced was PBMCs or T cells enriched from blood (not recorded which).

CDR3 nucleotide sequence: TGCGCCAGCAGCCCAAACCCGGCCGACAGCTCCTACGAGCAGTACTTC. It specifies CASSPNPADSSYEQYF. The chain combines TRBV5-1 with TRBJ2-7; D may be TRBD1 (5 bases). The CDR3 contains 16 residues. Germline lookup yields CDR1 SGHRS and CDR2 YFSETQ. The ends were cut back, 4 bases at V and 0 bases at J, with 17 bases in the middle.